This note documents a single T cell receptor beta chain sequence. RNA amounts of about 0.45 to 1 ug underwent reverse transcription with random hexamers. Amplification of TCR beta CDR3 used immunoSEQ multiplex PCR across 54 Vbeta and 13 Jbeta. TCRdb recomputed calls from the immunoSEQ multiplex PCR reads with MiXCR, one row per CDR3 protein. Among approximately 180,000 distinct CDR3 sequences listed, roughly 95% were seen once. The data derive from a study of CD8 T cells in Susac syndrome. The CDR3 totals 12 residues. The V end lost 4 bases, the J end lost 7 bases, and 13 bases lay between the germline ends. CDR1 is SQVTM, CDR2 ANQGSEA, per germline.

The TCR originated in a human donor with multiple sclerosis. The gene calls are TRBV29-1 and TRBJ2-5; D unclear. Sequencing was done on a sample of CD4+ T cells from PBMCs. In nucleotides, the CDR3 is TGCAGCGTTGTTAGAGAGTGGGGGACCCAGTACTTC. Its translation: CSVVREWGTQYF. Filled out from reference TRBV29-1 and TRBJ2-5, the complete variable domain reads SAVISQKPSRDICQRGTSLTIQCQVDSQVTMMFWYRQQPGQSLTLIATANQGSEATYESGFVIDKFPISRPNLTFSTLTVSNMSPEDSSIYLCSVVREWGTQYFGPGTRLLVL.